This T cell receptor (beta chain) was identified in a study of blood T cell repertoires in COVID-19. This clone was seen a few times. Only in-frame clones appear in the TCRdb table, and some are missing; sequencing was by immunoSEQ multiplex PCR. The sample lists roughly 200,000 clones, 80% to 90% seen once, with 5.9% in the top ten. This TCR derives from an older man with acute or convalescent COVID-19. The specimen sequenced was peripheral blood.

In nucleotides, the CDR3 is TGTGCCAGCAGTACAGGGGACCCCCTTTGGAGCTCTGGAAACACCATATATTTT. Translated: CASSTGDPLWSSGNTIYF. This chain connects TRBV2 to TRBJ1-3; TRBD1 agrees at 7 bases. The V gene's germline CDR1 is SNHLY and CDR2 FYNNEI. V gave up 5 bases and J gave up 0 bases; unmatched junction bases: 13. The CDR3 is 18 residues long.